This T cell receptor beta chain was captured by sequencing in a study of breast tumors, draining lymph nodes, adjacent tissues. General study points: Compared with basal-like, luminal-like tumors shared significantly more repertoire with nontumor tissue. Data fit most tumor T cells coming from lymph node, expanding in tumor. Tumor TCR diversity was below lymph nodes but above nontumor tissue. The lymph node origin of tumor T cells was framed as consistent with a hypothesis, not demonstrated.

TCRdb redid the calling of the multiplex PCR reads with MiXCR, one entry per CDR3 protein. Here the sample spans about 140,000 distinct CDR3 sequences, approximately 29% being singletons. A word on this clonotype: Its antigen is undetermined.

Axillary draining lymph nodes of breast cancer patients supplied the node samples. The material sequenced was axillary lymph node tissue. The clonotype originates from a female donor with breast cancer. Some clones in this sample may be carry-over from other donors' samples.

Written as DNA, the CDR3 is TGTGCTAGACCAGGGGGCTCTGGAAACACCATATATTTT. This encodes CARPGGSGNTIYF. The chain uses TRBV7-2 and TRBJ1-3, with 7 bases that match TRBD1. This CDR3 is built from 13 residues. The germline gives CDR1 SGHTA, CDR2 FQGNSA.